The clone carrying this TCR beta chain was found once. Its antigen is unknown. The stimulus was lysate of CMV-infected fibroblasts, roughly 10 ug/mL. Memory cells lacking CD40L and CD69 with high CD45RO were sorted. The sample comes from a study of persistence of HIV-infected CD4 T cells. Study information: Donors had been on suppressive ART for a median of 8 years.

Per the germline V gene, CDR1 is MNHEY and CDR2 is SVGEGT. The length of the CDR3 is 18 residues. V gave up 0 bases and J gave up 1 base; unmatched junction bases: 9. Sequencing used immunoSEQ version 4 in survey mode. Only in-frame clones appear in the TCRdb table, and some are missing; sequencing was by immunoSEQ multiplex PCR. This sample has tens of thousands of clones, with about 81% found just once. This TCR was sampled from an adult woman with HIV who was CMV-seropositive. The chain is built from TRBV6-2 or TRBV6-3 and TRBJ1-5; 7 nucleotides align to TRBD1. Source: CD4+ T cells sorted from PBMCs after approximately 19-hour stimulation, taken from a patient who received antiretroviral therapy. CDR3 protein: CASSYSITGAGSNQPQHF. Written as DNA, the CDR3 is TGTGCCAGCAGTTACTCTATAACAGGGGCGGGGAGCAATCAGCCCCAGCATTTT.